A single sample is the source of the 27 T cell receptor beta chains below, sequenced in a study of cytomegalovirus exposure and HLA in healthy donors. The table came from immunoSEQ multiplex PCR; TCRdb's copy has only in-frame clones and leaves some out. The sample has tens of thousands of clones, about 90% seen once; the top ten hold about 3%. Source material: PBMCs. These receptors all stem from a man aged 18 to 30 in good health and CMV-seronegative.

This chain uses TRBV7-2 with TRBJ1-1; D call uncertain. The germline gives CDR1 SGHTA, CDR2 FQGNSA. The V gene lost 7 bases and the J gene lost 4 bases, with 13 bases spanning the gap. The CDR3 spans 13 residues. This chain's CDR3 is CASTSRVGTEAFF. As DNA, the CDR3 is TGTGCCAGCACCTCACGGGTCGGCACTGAAGCTTTCTTT.

V usage is TRBV28 and J usage is TRBJ2-7, with D uncertain. Germline CDR1 and CDR2: MDHEN and SYDVKM. Trimming removed 3 bases from V and 3 bases from J, with 9 bases in between. This CDR3 contains 13 residues. For the CDR3, the DNA is TGTGCCAGCAGTTTCCCAGATTTCTACGAGCAGTACTTC. Its translation is CASSFPDFYEQYF. The complete variable domain, with remaining parts taken from reference TRBV28 and TRBJ2-7, reads DVKVTQSSRYLVKRTGEKVFLECVQDMDHENMFWYRQDPGLGLRLIYFSYDVKMKEKGDIPEGYSVSREKKERFSLILESASTNQTSMYLCASSFPDFYEQYFGPGTRLTVT.

V gene TRBV7-6 combines with J gene TRBJ2-7, with D perhaps TRBD2 (7 bases). CDR3 length equals 14 residues. V was trimmed by 2 bases and J by 5 bases, leaving 13 bases between them. Germline lookup yields CDR1 SGHVS and CDR2 FNYEAQ. In nucleotides, the CDR3 is TGTGCCAGCAGCTTACTAGCGGAGGGGGACGAGCAGTACTTC. Translating gives CASSLLAEGDEQYF.

The V gene is TRBV2, the J gene TRBJ1-2; 9 bases map to TRBD1. This CDR3 is 12 amino acids long. Germline CDR1 SNHLY, CDR2 FYNNEI. J was trimmed by 7 bases and V by 9 bases; bases with no gene match: 6. The CDR3 here is CASGTGRSGYTF. The CDR3 DNA reads as TGTGCCAGTGGGACAGGGAGAAGTGGCTACACCTTC.

V is TRBV19 and J is TRBJ1-3; no firm D call. The CDR3 covers 18 residues. The V and J ends lost 5 bases and 0 bases respectively, with 20 bases between them. The germline CDR1 and CDR2 sequences are LNHDA and SQIVND (reference sequence). In nucleotides, the CDR3 is TGTGCCAGTAGTCTCGGGCTACGTCTAGCTAACTCTGGAAACACCATATATTTT. This codes for CASSLGLRLANSGNTIYF.

This chain links TRBV27 with TRBJ2-3; 10 nucleotides agree with TRBD2. The CDR3 is 15 amino acids. Germline-derived CDR1 and CDR2 are MNHEY and SMNVEV (reference sequence). V gave up 6 bases and J gave up 0 bases; unmatched junction bases: 3. The CDR3 is CASRTSGISTDTQYF. For the CDR3, the DNA is TGTGCCAGCAGAACTAGCGGGATAAGCACAGATACGCAGTATTTT.

This chain connects TRBV27 to TRBJ1-2; 7 bases are shared with TRBD1. The CDR3 consists of 15 residues. The J segment lost 7 bases and the V segment lost 6 bases, leaving 14 bases of the junction unmatched. Germline CDR1 and CDR2: MNHEY and SMNVEV (reference sequence). CDR3 in DNA: TGTGCCAGCAGATACAGCCGACAGGGAATGTTTGGCTACACCTTC. Translating it yields CASRYSRQGMFGYTF.

This chain uses TRBV7-8 with TRBJ2-7, with 7 nucleotides matching TRBD2. V was clipped by 5 bases and J by 3 bases; unmatched bases: 4. Germline V gene lookup returns CDR1 SGHVS and CDR2 FQNEAQ. This CDR3 region has 13 residues. CDR3 nucleotide sequence: TGTGCCAGCAGCCGGGACTACCTCTACGAGCAGTACTTC. Protein sequence: CASSRDYLYEQYF.

This chain uses TRBV7-3 with TRBJ2-7; D is perhaps TRBD2 (6 bases). Germline CDR1 reads SGHTA; CDR2 reads FQGTGA. CDR3 length: 14 amino acids. Trimming pared 2 bases from V and 2 bases from J, leaving 10 bases between. CDR3 loop: CASSLGSGPYEQYF. CDR3 DNA sequence: TGTGCCAGCAGCTTAGGTAGCGGCCCCTACGAGCAGTACTTC.

V gene TRBV6-5 combines with J gene TRBJ2-7; perhaps TRBD1 as D (5 bases). This CDR3 region has 15 residues. V was shortened by 0 bases and J by 6 bases, with 15 bases between the two germline ends. The germline CDR1 and CDR2 sequences are MNHEY and SVGAGI. The DNA for the CDR3 is TGTGCCAGCAGTTACTCCCCGCAGACAGTCAGCGAGCAGTACTTC. It encodes CASSYSPQTVSEQYF.

The gene calls are TRBV29-1 and TRBJ1-2; 8 bases agree with TRBD1. Germline CDR1 SQVTM, CDR2 ANQGSEA. The CDR3 is 13 residues long. J was trimmed by 4 bases and V by 7 bases; bases with no gene match: 8. The CDR3 is CSARTGYGYGYTF. CDR3 bases: TGCAGCGCCAGGACAGGGTATGGCTATGGCTACACCTTC.

The chain has TRBV27 and TRBJ2-7; 9 bases line up with TRBD1. CDR3 length equals 16 residues. V trimming: 1 base; J trimming: 3 bases; junction bases outside the gene matches: 7. Germline V gene sequence: CDR1 MNHEY, CDR2 SMNVEV (reference sequence). The CDR3 is CASSLLKGTGIYEQYF. In DNA form, the CDR3 reads TGTGCCAGCAGTTTATTGAAAGGGACAGGGATCTACGAGCAGTACTTC.

This clone was detected only once. V usage is TRBV28 and J usage is TRBJ1-5; 10 nucleotides align to TRBD1. The CDR3 has 14 residues. With V trimmed by 6 bases and J by 7 bases, 6 bases remained unmatched. Germline loops: CDR1 MDHEN, CDR2 SYDVKM. DNA of the CDR3: TGTGCCAGCAGCTTAGGACAGGGGGGACAGCCCCAGCATTTT. Residues: CASSLGQGGQPQHF. Drawing the rest from reference TRBV28 and TRBJ1-5, the complete variable domain is DVKVTQSSRYLVKRTGEKVFLECVQDMDHENMFWYRQDPGLGLRLIYFSYDVKMKEKGDIPEGYSVSREKKERFSLILESASTNQTSMYLCASSLGQGGQPQHFGDGTRLSIL.

This chain links TRBV9 with TRBJ1-1; TRBD1 agrees at 7 bases. Trimming took 4 bases from V and 8 from J; bases not matched to a gene: 8. The CDR3 spans 13 residues. CDR1 SGDLS and CDR2 YYNGEE come from the germline V gene. The CDR3, as DNA: TGTGCCAGCAGCCCCACAGCGGACAGGGAAGCTTTCTTT. Translation: CASSPTADREAFF. Looking up the rest from reference TRBV9 and TRBJ1-1 gives the full variable domain: DSGVTQTPKHLITATGQRVTLRCSPRSGDLSVYWYQQSLDQGLQFLIQYYNGEERAKGNILERFSAQQFPDLHSELNLSSLELGDSALYFCASSPTADREAFFGQGTRLTVV.

This clone came up a few times. The genes are TRBV9 and TRBJ2-1; D possibly corresponds to TRBD2 (7 bases). Between the trimmed V and J ends, which lost 0 bases and 4 bases, there was a span of 11 bases. Germline assignment: CDR1 SGDLS and CDR2 YYNGEE. This CDR3 has 15 residues. CDR3 sequence reads: CASSVAAGAYNEQFF. CDR3 sequence (DNA): TGTGCCAGCAGCGTAGCGGCGGGGGCATACAATGAGCAGTTCTTC. The entire variable domain, with the rest obtained from reference TRBV9 and TRBJ2-1, is as follows: DSGVTQTPKHLITATGQRVTLRCSPRSGDLSVYWYQQSLDQGLQFLIQYYNGEERAKGNILERFSAQQFPDLHSELNLSSLELGDSALYFCASSVAAGAYNEQFFGPGTRLTVL.

The V call is TRBV5-1, the J call TRBJ2-1; D is ambiguous. The CDR3 covers 19 residues. Germline loops: CDR1 SGHRS, CDR2 YFSETQ. The V gene lost 0 bases and the J gene lost 9 bases, with 28 bases spanning the gap. CDR3 loop: CASSLGLPRRSLTPGEQFF. The DNA for the CDR3 is TGCGCCAGCAGCTTGGGACTTCCCCGGCGTTCCCTGACCCCGGGTGAGCAGTTCTTC.

The V and J genes are TRBV28 and TRBJ1-1, with 10 bases lining up with TRBD1. Trimming took 7 bases from V and 10 from J; bases not matched to a gene: 15. This CDR3 contains 15 residues. Germline V gene sequence: CDR1 MDHEN, CDR2 SYDVKM. CDR3 nucleotides: TGTGCCAGCACCCCCGCCGGGACAGGGGCTGGTGGAGCTTTCTTT. Encoded protein: CASTPAGTGAGGAFF. Together with reference TRBV28 and TRBJ1-1, the CDR3 gives the full variable domain: DVKVTQSSRYLVKRTGEKVFLECVQDMDHENMFWYRQDPGLGLRLIYFSYDVKMKEKGDIPEGYSVSREKKERFSLILESASTNQTSMYLCASTPAGTGAGGAFFGQGTRLTVV.

The chain has TRBV5-1 and TRBJ2-7; no clear D gene. This CDR3 is built from 13 residues. Trimming took off 0 bases at V and 2 bases at J, with 6 bases between the two ends. Looked up from germline, CDR1 is SGHRS and CDR2 is YFSETQ. The CDR3 DNA is TGCGCCAGCAGCTTGGCTACTACCTACGAGCAGTACTTC. It yields the protein CASSLATTYEQYF.

The gene calls are TRBV6-4 and TRBJ2-3; D may be TRBD2 (6 bases). Between the trimmed V and J ends, which lost 5 bases and 2 bases, there was a span of 14 bases. The CDR3 consists of 15 residues. Germline V gives CDR1 MRHNA, CDR2 SNTAGT. CDR3 region: CASSLLGGTTDTQYF. The CDR3 nucleotides are TGTGCCAGCAGTCTGTTGGGCGGGACCACAGATACGCAGTATTTT.

J is TRBJ2-1 and V is TRBV6-6; 8 bases fit TRBD2. Germline V lookup: CDR1 MNHNY, CDR2 SVGAGI (reference sequence). V was clipped by 5 bases and J by 6 bases; unmatched bases: 12. This CDR3 has 16 amino acids. This CDR3 is CASSHSGLAYSNEQFF. The CDR3 nucleotides are TGTGCCAGCAGTCATTCCGGACTAGCCTATAGCAATGAGCAGTTCTTC.

The CDR3 DNA reads as TGTGCCAGCAGCCTCGGACTAGCGGGAGCAAAAGATACGCAGTATTTT. This encodes CASSLGLAGAKDTQYF. V is TRBV7-9 and J is TRBJ2-3; 13 bases fit TRBD2. This CDR3 spans 16 amino acids. Germline lookup yields CDR1 SEHNR and CDR2 FQNEAQ (reference sequence). With 5 bases clipped from V and 5 bases from J, the junction kept 7 bases outside the gene matches.

The V and J genes are TRBV6-5 and TRBJ2-3, with 12 bases matching TRBD1. The length of the CDR3 is 16 residues. The V gene's germline CDR1 is MNHEY and CDR2 SVGAGI. With V trimmed by 0 bases and J by 6 bases, 4 bases remained unmatched. In nucleotides, the CDR3 is TGTGCCAGCAGTTACTCGGGACAGGGGGCATCTGATACGCAGTATTTT. The encoded protein is CASSYSGQGASDTQYF.

The CDR3 DNA reads TGTGCCTGGAGTGGCCGGGGGGCGGTCAATCAGCCCCAGCATTTT. It yields the protein CAWSGRGAVNQPQHF. The rearrangement uses TRBV30 and TRBJ1-5, with a possible D match to TRBD1 (6 bases). The V end lost 1 base, the J end lost 3 bases, and 13 bases lay between the germline ends. Germline CDR1 and CDR2: GTSNPN and SVGIG (reference sequence). The CDR3 contains 15 residues.

CDR3 DNA sequence: TGTGCCAGCAGCGTAGGGGGAGGGCCCGGGAATGAGCAGTTCTTC. Protein: CASSVGGGPGNEQFF. The rearrangement links TRBV9 to TRBJ2-1; 7 nucleotides match TRBD2. V shed 0 bases and J 7 bases; nucleotides not matched to a gene: 7. This CDR3 contains 15 residues. Germline V gene lookup returns CDR1 SGDLS and CDR2 YYNGEE.

The chain combines TRBV6-5 with TRBJ1-4; 8 nucleotides line up with TRBD1. The CDR3 covers 14 residues. Germline V gene data show CDR1 as MNHEY and CDR2 as SVGAGI. The V gene end was trimmed by 6 bases and the J gene end by 8 bases; junction bases not matched to a gene: 8. As DNA, the CDR3 is TGTGCCAGCAGAATCGACAGGGGAAACGAAAAACTGTTTTTT. As protein: CASRIDRGNEKLFF.

The chain employs TRBV5-5 and TRBJ2-3; 7 bases align to TRBD1. After removal of 4 bases from V and 1 base from J, the junction contained 6 bases not matched to a gene. This CDR3 has 15 residues. Germline V gene lookup returns CDR1 SGHKS and CDR2 YYEKEE (reference sequence). The DNA of the CDR3 is TGTGCCAGCAGCGTGGCCGGACAGGGCACAGATACGCAGTATTTT. The encoded protein is CASSVAGQGTDTQYF.

The chain carries TRBV5-5 and TRBJ2-1; 11 bases match TRBD2. The CDR3 is 16 residues long. Losses at the gene ends were 4 bases for V and 3 bases for J; bases not matched to a gene: 6. Germline lookup yields CDR1 SGHKS and CDR2 YYEKEE (reference sequence). CDR3 residues: CASSGGLAVVYNEQFF. CDR3 DNA sequence: TGTGCCAGCAGCGGGGGACTAGCGGTCGTCTACAATGAGCAGTTCTTC.